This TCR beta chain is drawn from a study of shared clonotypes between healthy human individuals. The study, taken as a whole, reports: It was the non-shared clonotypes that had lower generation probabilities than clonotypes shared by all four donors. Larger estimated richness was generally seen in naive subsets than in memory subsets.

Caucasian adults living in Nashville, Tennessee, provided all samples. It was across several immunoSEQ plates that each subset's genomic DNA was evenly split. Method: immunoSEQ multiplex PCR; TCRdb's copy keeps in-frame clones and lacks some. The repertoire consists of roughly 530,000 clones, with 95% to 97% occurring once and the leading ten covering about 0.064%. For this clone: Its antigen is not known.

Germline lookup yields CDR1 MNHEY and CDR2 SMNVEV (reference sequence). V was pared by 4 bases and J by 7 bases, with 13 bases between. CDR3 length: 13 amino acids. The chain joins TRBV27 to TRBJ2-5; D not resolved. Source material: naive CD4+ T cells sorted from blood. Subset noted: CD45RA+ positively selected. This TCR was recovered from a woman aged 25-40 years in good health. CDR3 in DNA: TGTGCCAGCAGTTCCCTAACCCCCCCGACCCAGTACTTC. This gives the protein CASSSLTPPTQYF.